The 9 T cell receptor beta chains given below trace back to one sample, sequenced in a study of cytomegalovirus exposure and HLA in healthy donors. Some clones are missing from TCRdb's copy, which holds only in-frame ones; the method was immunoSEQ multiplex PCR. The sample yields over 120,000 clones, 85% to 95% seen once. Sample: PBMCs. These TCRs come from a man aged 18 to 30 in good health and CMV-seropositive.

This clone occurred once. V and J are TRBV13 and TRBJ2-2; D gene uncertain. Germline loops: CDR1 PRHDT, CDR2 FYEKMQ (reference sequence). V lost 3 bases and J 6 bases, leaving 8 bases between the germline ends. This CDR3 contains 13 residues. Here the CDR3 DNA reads TGTGCCAGCAGCTTTCGAGAAGCCGGGGAGCTGTTTTTT. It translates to CASSFREAGELFF.

The DNA for the CDR3 is TGCGCCAGCAGCTCCCGGACTAGCGGGTCTGCCACCGGGGAGCTGTTTTTT. Translated, it gives CASSSRTSGSATGELFF. V gene TRBV5-1 combines with J gene TRBJ2-2; 11 nucleotides match TRBD2. The V gene end was trimmed by 3 bases and the J gene end by 4 bases; junction bases not matched to a gene: 8. The CDR3 contains 17 residues. The germline gives CDR1 SGHRS, CDR2 YFSETQ.

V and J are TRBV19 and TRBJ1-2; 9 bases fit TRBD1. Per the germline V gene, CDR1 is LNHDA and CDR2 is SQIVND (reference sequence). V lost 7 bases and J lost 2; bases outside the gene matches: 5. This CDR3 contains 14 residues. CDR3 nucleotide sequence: TGTGCCAGTAACCCCGACAGGGGGAACTATGGCTACACCTTC. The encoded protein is CASNPDRGNYGYTF.

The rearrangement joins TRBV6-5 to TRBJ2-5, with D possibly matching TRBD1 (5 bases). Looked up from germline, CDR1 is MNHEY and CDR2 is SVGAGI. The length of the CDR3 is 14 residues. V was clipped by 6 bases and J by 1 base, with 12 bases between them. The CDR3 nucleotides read TGTGCCAGCAGCTTGAGCAGGGCCCAAGAGACCCAGTACTTC. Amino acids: CASSLSRAQETQYF.

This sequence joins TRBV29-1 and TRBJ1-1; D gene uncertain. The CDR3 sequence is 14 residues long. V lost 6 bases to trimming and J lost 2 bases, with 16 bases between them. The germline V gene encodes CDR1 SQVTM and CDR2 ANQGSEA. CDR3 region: CSVAHRVLNTEAFF. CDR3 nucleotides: TGCAGCGTCGCCCACAGAGTACTTAACACTGAAGCTTTCTTT.

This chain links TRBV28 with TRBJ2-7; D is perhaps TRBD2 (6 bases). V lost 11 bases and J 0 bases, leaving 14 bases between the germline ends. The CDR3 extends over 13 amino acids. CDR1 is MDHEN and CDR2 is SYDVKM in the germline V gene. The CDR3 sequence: CAGGERGSYEQYF. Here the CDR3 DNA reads TGTGCCGGCGGGGAGCGCGGCTCCTACGAGCAGTACTTC.

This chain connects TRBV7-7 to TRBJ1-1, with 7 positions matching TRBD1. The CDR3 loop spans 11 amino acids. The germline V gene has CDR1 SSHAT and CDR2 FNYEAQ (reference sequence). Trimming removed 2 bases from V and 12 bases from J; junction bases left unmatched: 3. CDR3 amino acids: CASSLRQGPFF. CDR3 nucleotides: TGTGCCAGCAGCTTAAGACAGGGACCTTTCTTT.

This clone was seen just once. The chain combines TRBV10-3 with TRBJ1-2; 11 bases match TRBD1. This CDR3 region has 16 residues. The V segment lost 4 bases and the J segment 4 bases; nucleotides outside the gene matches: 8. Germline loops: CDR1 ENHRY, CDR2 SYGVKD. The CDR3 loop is CAISGGQGEAAYGYTF. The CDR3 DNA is TGTGCCATCAGTGGGGGACAGGGGGAGGCGGCCTATGGCTACACCTTC.

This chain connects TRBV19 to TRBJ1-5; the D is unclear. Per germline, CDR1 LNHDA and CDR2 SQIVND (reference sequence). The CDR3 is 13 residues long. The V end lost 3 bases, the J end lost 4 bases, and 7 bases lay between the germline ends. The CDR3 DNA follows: TGTGCCAGTAGTATCGGGGAGAATCAGCCCCAGCATTTT. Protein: CASSIGENQPQHF.